These 19 T cell receptor beta chains came from one sample sequenced in a study of identifying expanded T cells in peripheral blood. Using immunoSEQ multiplex PCR, the repertoire was profiled, and TCRdb retains in-frame clones only, with some absent. The sample carries 60,000 to 80,000 clones, roughly 90% recorded once. Sequenced sample: blood. The receptors here all came from a person aged 18 to 69 in good health.

The chain links TRBV5-1 to TRBJ2-3, with D hard to call. CDR1 is SGHRS, CDR2 YFSETQ, per germline. The CDR3 is 16 amino acids. With 4 bases removed from V and 2 bases from J, the gap between germline ends came to 17 bases. CDR3 nucleotide sequence: TGCGCCAGCAGCCCGCAGCAGGACCCTGTCACAGATACGCAGTATTTT. Protein: CASSPQQDPVTDTQYF.

The V call is TRBV14, the J call TRBJ2-1; D gene ambiguous. Per germline, CDR1 SGHDN and CDR2 FVKESK. Trimming shortened V by 0 bases and J by 9 bases, and 9 bases separated the two germline ends. The length of the CDR3 is 13 residues. CDR3 sequence (DNA): TGTGCCAGCAGCCAAGATCTGGGCAGTGAGCAGTTCTTC. Protein product: CASSQDLGSEQFF.

The chain joins TRBV4-1 to TRBJ2-7; D perhaps matches TRBD2 (5 bases). The germline gives CDR1 MGHRA, CDR2 YSYEKL. The CDR3 runs 15 residues. The V gene lost 2 bases and the J gene lost 5 bases, with 16 bases spanning the gap. The CDR3 loop reads CASSQSLAVVHEQYF. The CDR3 nucleotides are TGCGCCAGCAGCCAATCCCTAGCCGTAGTGCACGAGCAGTACTTC.

As to this clone: This CDR3 is missing its conserved last phenylalanine or tryptophan, likely due to a read error. The V call is TRBV25-1, the J call TRBJ2-7; 7 nucleotides match TRBD1. CDR1 is MGHDK, CDR2 SYGVNS, per germline. The CDR3 is made up of 15 amino acids. CDR3 in DNA: TGTACCAGCAGCCTGAGGACAGGACCAGCCTACGAGCAGTACCTC. It translates to CTSSLRTGPAYEQYL.

The CDR3 loop reads CASSLVSAYEQYF. CDR3 bases: TGTGCCAGCAGCTTAGTTAGCGCCTACGAGCAGTACTTC. This chain connects TRBV7-8 to TRBJ2-7, with a possible D match to TRBD2 (5 bases). Germline V gene sequence: CDR1 SGHVS, CDR2 FQNEAQ. V lost 1 base to trimming and J lost 2 bases, with 6 bases between them. CDR3 length: 13 residues.

V and J are TRBV27 and TRBJ1-2; D gene ambiguous. Germline V gene lookup returns CDR1 MNHEY and CDR2 SMNVEV (reference sequence). Trimming shortened V by 0 bases and J by 2 bases, and 4 bases separated the two germline ends. The CDR3 extends over 13 amino acids. The CDR3 sequence is CASSLSGNYGYTF. CDR3 bases: TGTGCCAGCAGTTTATCAGGAAACTATGGCTACACCTTC.

The chain carries TRBV7-2 and TRBJ2-3; the D call may be TRBD1 or TRBD2 (5 bases each). This CDR3 has 14 residues. The germline CDR1 and CDR2 sequences are SGHTA and FQGNSA. Trimming removed 1 base from V and 6 bases from J, with 11 bases in between. CDR3 coding DNA: TGTGCCAGCAGCTTAGATTGGGGGATGGATACGCAGTATTTT. Amino acids: CASSLDWGMDTQYF.

The CDR3 DNA reads as TGTGCCAGCAGCAGTCCGGGACTAGCGGGAGATAGGGACGAGCAGTACTTC. Residues: CASSSPGLAGDRDEQYF. The chain joins TRBV21-1 to TRBJ2-7; TRBD2, the table's D call, was not compared with the DNA. TRBV21-1 is listed as a pseudogene. The CDR3 sequence is 17 residues long.

The chain joins TRBV5-8 to TRBJ1-4; no reliable D call. Trimming took off 4 bases at V and 11 bases at J, with 12 bases between the two ends. Germline lookup yields CDR1 SGHTS and CDR2 YDEGEE. CDR3 length equals 12 residues. The CDR3 here is CASSLRLEKLFF. CDR3 nucleotides: TGTGCCAGCAGCCTACGACTTGAGAAACTGTTTTTT. Full variable domain (remainder filled in from reference TRBV5-8 and TRBJ1-4): EAGVTQSPTHLIKTRGQQATLRCSPISGHTSVYWYQQALGLGLQFLLWYDEGEERNRGNFPPRFSGRQFPNYSSELNVNALELEDSALYLCASSLRLEKLFFGSGTQLSVL.

The chain uses TRBV4-3 and TRBJ2-7, with 7 positions matching TRBD2. Germline CDR1 is LGHNA and CDR2 is YSLEER. V shed 0 bases and J 0 bases; nucleotides not matched to a gene: 5. The CDR3 loop spans 16 amino acids. The CDR3 DNA follows: TGCGCCAGCAGCCAAGATTCAGCGGGATTCTCCTACGAGCAGTACTTC. This gives the protein CASSQDSAGFSYEQYF.

V gene TRBV27 combines with J gene TRBJ2-5, with 11 nucleotides matching TRBD2. V was pared by 5 bases and J by 1 base, with 3 bases of the junction left unmatched. The CDR3 extends over 15 amino acids. Germline CDR1 MNHEY, CDR2 SMNVEV (reference sequence). The DNA for the CDR3 is TGTGCCAGCAGTCGACTAGCGGGGACCCAAGAGACCCAGTACTTC. Translated: CASSRLAGTQETQYF.

The chain uses TRBV29-1 and TRBJ2-1; D not certain. Looked up from germline, CDR1 is SQVTM and CDR2 is ANQGSEA. V gave up 1 base and J gave up 3 bases, with 4 bases separating them. The CDR3 is 12 residues long. CDR3 protein: CSVEGYYNEQFF. The CDR3 region has the DNA TGCAGCGTTGAAGGCTACTACAATGAGCAGTTCTTC.

The chain employs TRBV11-2 and TRBJ2-3, with D uncertain. V dropped 1 base and J dropped 7 bases, with 6 bases sitting between them. The length of the CDR3 is 12 residues. Germline V gene sequence: CDR1 SGHAT, CDR2 FQNNGV. CDR3 sequence reads: CASSLVGNTQYF. CDR3 in DNA: TGTGCCAGCAGCTTAGTGGGGAATACGCAGTATTTT.

About this clone: Other DNA sequences in this specimen translate into the identical CDR3. The J gene is TRBJ2-7, the V gene TRBV20-1, with D uncertain. Trimming removed 3 bases at V and 0 bases at J, with 3 bases between. The length of the CDR3 is 11 residues. CDR1 is DFQATT, CDR2 SNEGSKA, per germline (reference sequence). The CDR3 reads CSARGSYEQYF. The CDR3 DNA reads as TGCAGTGCTAGGGGCTCCTACGAGCAGTACTTC.

This clone was detected once. This rearrangement joins TRBV6-5 to TRBJ1-2; no clear D. The V end was cut by 5 bases, the J end by 8 bases, with 12 bases between. The CDR3 spans 12 residues. CDR1 MNHEY and CDR2 SVGAGI come from the germline V gene. CDR3 sequence: CASSMEAGGYTF. The CDR3 DNA is TGTGCCAGCAGTATGGAGGCGGGGGGCTACACCTTC.

The chain uses TRBV7-2 and TRBJ1-1; tentative D call: TRBD1 (5 bases). V was pared by 1 base and J by 6 bases, with 9 bases between. The CDR3 is 13 amino acids. Germline CDR1 is SGHTA and CDR2 is FQGNSA. CDR3 amino acids: CASSLGGRSEAFF. The DNA of the CDR3 is TGTGCCAGCAGCTTAGGGGGGAGGTCTGAAGCTTTCTTT.

As to this clone: The germline gene is not matched at one end of the junction; a read error may be the cause. This sequence joins TRBV7-2 and TRBJ2-7, with TRBD2 matching over 8 bases. Germline V lookup: CDR1 SGHTA, CDR2 FQGNSA. The CDR3 loop spans 13 amino acids. Here the CDR3 reads CASSLGGLAGFRF. The CDR3 DNA reads as TGTGCCAGCAGCTTAGGAGGCCTAGCGGGTTTTCGGTTC.

The chain couples TRBV4-1 to TRBJ2-1; 9 bases are a match to TRBD2. The CDR3 totals 16 residues. Unmatched junction bases numbered 10, after V lost 4 bases and J lost 6 bases. The germline CDR1 and CDR2 sequences are MGHRA and YSYEKL. The CDR3 region is CASSPIGASGANEQFF. CDR3 bases: TGCGCCAGCAGCCCGATTGGGGCTAGCGGGGCCAATGAGCAGTTCTTC.

Written as DNA, the CDR3 is TGTGCCAGTAGTATAGATTTAGCGGGAGGCGGAACCGGGGAGCTGTTTTTT. The encoded protein is CASSIDLAGGGTGELFF. The chain joins TRBV19 to TRBJ2-2; TRBD2 matches at 10 bases. CDR3 size: 17 residues. Germline V gene data show CDR1 as LNHDA and CDR2 as SQIVND (reference sequence). The ends lost 0 bases at V and 5 bases at J; junction bases unmatched: 6.